A single sample gave rise to the 17 T cell receptor beta chains below, sequenced in a study of blood T cells in healthy people across ages. A second 7 to 11 cycle PCR used barcoded and J-beta primers. TCRdb analysed the 5' RACE reads with MiXCR anew, one entry per CDR3 protein. The sample has approximately 820,000 distinct CDR3 sequences, more than 40% seen once; the top ten hold nearly 20%. Material: blood. The receptors here all came from a man in his 60s in good health.

The V call is TRBV20-1, the J call TRBJ2-6, with D perhaps matching TRBD2 (5 bases). The germline V and J ends were trimmed by 6 bases and 4 bases, with 10 bases remaining between them. CDR1 and CDR2 (germline): DFQATT, SNEGSKA (reference sequence). The CDR3 runs 13 residues. The CDR3 coding sequence is TGCAGTGCCCCCACGGGGGGGGCCAACGTCCTGACTTTC. Translating it yields CSAPTGGANVLTF.

The genes are TRBV4-3 and TRBJ2-5; a possible D gene is TRBD2 (5 bases). Trimming removed 0 bases at V and 5 bases at J, with 16 bases between. Germline CDR1 is LGHNA and CDR2 is YSLEER. This CDR3 has 16 amino acids. CDR3 DNA sequence: TGCGCCAGCAGCCAAGATGTGGCAGAGGGCTGGGAGACCCAGTACTTC. Protein: CASSQDVAEGWETQYF.

The J gene is TRBJ2-3, the V gene TRBV9; TRBD1 aligns across 10 bases. This CDR3 has 17 residues. The V segment lost 0 bases and the J segment 8 bases; nucleotides outside the gene matches: 12. Germline V gene sequence: CDR1 SGDLS, CDR2 YYNGEE. CDR3 in amino acids: CASSVGDGQGERATQYF. CDR3 sequence (DNA): TGTGCCAGCAGCGTAGGGGACGGACAGGGGGAGCGAGCTACGCAGTATTTT.

CDR3 sequence reads: CSPRTLETQYF. The CDR3 nucleotides read TGCAGTCCAAGGACTTTGGAGACCCAGTACTTC. The chain has TRBV20-1 and TRBJ2-5, with a possible D match to TRBD2 (5 bases). The CDR3 extends over 11 amino acids. Per the germline V gene, CDR1 is DFQATT and CDR2 is SNEGSKA (reference sequence). Deletions cut 8 bases from V and 5 bases from J, with 12 bases between.

V usage is TRBV29-1 and J usage is TRBJ1-5; a possible D gene is TRBD1 (5 bases). Germline values: CDR1 SQVTM, CDR2 ANQGSEA. The CDR3 contains 13 residues. Deletions cut 0 bases from V and 7 bases from J, with 10 bases between. The CDR3 spells CSVEEPGIQPQHF. In nucleotides, the CDR3 is TGCAGCGTTGAAGAACCAGGGATCCAGCCCCAGCATTTT.

This clonotype was seen a few times. J is TRBJ1-4 and V is TRBV10-3; possible D gene TRBD1, 6 bases. The germline CDR1 and CDR2 sequences are ENHRY and SYGVKD. The CDR3 consists of 14 residues. V was pared by 5 bases and J by 2 bases, with 9 bases between. Here the CDR3 DNA reads TGTGCCATCAGTCCAGGGGCCACTAATGAAAAACTGTTTTTT. Its protein product is CAISPGATNEKLFF.

This rearrangement joins TRBV4-1 to TRBJ2-5, with D possibly TRBD1 on 5 matching bases. The ends were cut back, 4 bases at V and 5 bases at J, with 14 bases in the middle. The CDR3 has 14 amino acids. The V gene's germline CDR1 is MGHRA and CDR2 YSYEKL. The CDR3 here is CASSPTATRETQYF. CDR3 coding DNA: TGCGCCAGCAGCCCGACAGCGACGCGGGAGACCCAGTACTTC.

This sequence joins TRBV12-3 or TRBV12-4 and TRBJ1-5; D is unresolved. Trimming cost V 3 bases and J 4 bases, with 7 bases left between them. The CDR3 loop spans 13 amino acids. The CDR3 sequence is CASSFAGNQPQHF. Here the CDR3 DNA reads TGTGCCAGCAGTTTCGCGGGGAATCAGCCCCAGCATTTT.

V usage is TRBV7-2 and J usage is TRBJ2-5, with 8 bases matching TRBD2. The CDR3 totals 15 residues. J gave up 4 bases and V 5 bases, and 9 bases lay outside the gene matches. The germline V gene has CDR1 SGHTA and CDR2 FQGNSA. CDR3 DNA: TGTGCCAGCAGCCCGGGGGGGGCAGGTGGAGAGACCCAGTACTTC. This encodes CASSPGGAGGETQYF.

The chain is built from TRBV7-9 and TRBJ2-4, with no clear D. The CDR3 is 14 residues long. CDR1 and CDR2 from the germline V gene are SEHNR and FQNEAQ (reference sequence). Trimming took 2 bases from V and 8 from J, leaving 13 bases between them. CDR3: CASSLIQHEDIQYF. The CDR3 DNA reads as TGTGCCAGCAGCTTAATCCAGCACGAGGACATTCAGTACTTC.

This clonotype has a handful of counts. The rearrangement links TRBV24-1 to TRBJ2-1; a weak D match, TRBD2 (6 bases). The germline CDR1 and CDR2 sequences are KGHDR and SFDVKD. This CDR3 has 16 residues. Trimming took 4 bases from V and 6 from J, leaving 18 bases between them. The CDR3 spells CATSDYSTGVANEQFF. The CDR3 DNA reads as TGTGCCACCAGTGACTATAGCACGGGGGTGGCCAATGAGCAGTTCTTC.

The rearrangement joins TRBV7-2 to TRBJ2-1; D is ambiguous. Trimming took 2 bases from V and 9 from J, leaving 8 bases between them. There are 12 residues in the CDR3. Germline V CDR1 and CDR2: SGHTA, FQGNSA. As DNA, the CDR3 is TGTGCCAGCAGCTTAACCGCTTCTGAGCAGTTCTTC. Its translation is CASSLTASEQFF.

This clonotype has a handful of counts. V and J are TRBV13 and TRBJ2-7; maybe TRBD1 (6 bases). Germline-derived CDR1 and CDR2 are PRHDT and FYEKMQ (reference sequence). V dropped 5 bases and J dropped 6 bases, with 17 bases sitting between them. The CDR3 runs 14 residues. The CDR3 DNA sequence: TGTGCCAGCAGCCCCTTACAGGGAATCCTCGAGCAGTACTTC. This sequence encodes CASSPLQGILEQYF.

The chain has TRBV7-8 and TRBJ2-1; 7 bases are a match to TRBD2. Germline V lookup: CDR1 SGHVS, CDR2 FQNEAQ. The CDR3 spans 17 residues. Trimming at V came to 2 bases and at J to 5 bases, leaving 12 bases not matched to a gene. The CDR3 loop reads CASSLPDWEGGHNEQFF. Here the CDR3 DNA reads TGTGCCAGCAGCTTACCCGACTGGGAGGGCGGACACAATGAGCAGTTCTTC.

The rearrangement joins TRBV2 to TRBJ2-3, with 8 nucleotides matching TRBD1. This CDR3 comprises 15 residues. The germline V gene encodes CDR1 SNHLY and CDR2 FYNNEI. Trimming at V came to 8 bases and at J to 5 bases, leaving 12 bases not matched to a gene. CDR3: CASLSGGQGQDTQYF. CDR3 sequence (DNA): TGTGCCAGCCTTTCCGGCGGACAGGGACAAGATACGCAGTATTTT.

This clonotype appeared many times. The chain is built from TRBV12-3 or TRBV12-4 and TRBJ2-7; 8 bases match TRBD1. Losses at the gene ends were 5 bases for V and 5 bases for J; bases not matched to a gene: 8. The CDR3 is made up of 14 amino acids. CDR3 loop: CASSPSGGAHEQYF. The CDR3 region has the DNA TGTGCCAGCAGTCCTTCAGGGGGCGCACACGAGCAGTACTTC.

The chain joins TRBV5-1 to TRBJ2-5; the D is unclear. This CDR3 contains 14 residues. CDR1 and CDR2 from the germline V gene are SGHRS and YFSETQ. The ends were cut back, 4 bases at V and 6 bases at J, with 16 bases in the middle. CDR3 nucleotides: TGCGCCAGCAGCCCCTTGTGGCGGCGGAAGACCCAGTACTTC. Its translation: CASSPLWRRKTQYF.